The clone carrying this TCR beta chain has only a few counts. Its specificity is unknown. The sample comes from a study of shared clonotypes between healthy human individuals. Study at large: Donor composition was a couple of women and a few men, aged 18 to 49. Points from the study as a whole: Generally, naive subsets came out with larger estimated richness than memory subsets. Non-shared clonotypes had lower generation probabilities than clonotypes shared by all four sorted-subset donors.

CDR1 LNHDA and CDR2 SQIVND come from the germline V gene (reference sequence). The CDR3 contains 13 residues. V gave up 3 bases and J gave up 5 bases, with 10 bases separating them. Splitting of each subset's genomic DNA was done evenly across several immunoSEQ plates. Clones were sequenced by immunoSEQ multiplex PCR, and TCRdb holds only the in-frame ones, with some missing. The table records approximately 2.1 million clones, approximately 95% of them present only once. The specimen was naive CD4+ T cells from PBMCs. Sample subset: CD45RA+ positively selected. The V gene is TRBV19, the J gene TRBJ2-5, with TRBD1 as a possible D gene (5 bases). The receptor was isolated from a man younger than 35 in good health. Some clones in this sample may be carry-over from other donors' samples. This CDR3 reads CASSMQGWETQYF. CDR3 nucleotide sequence: TGTGCCAGTAGTATGCAGGGATGGGAGACCCAGTACTTC.